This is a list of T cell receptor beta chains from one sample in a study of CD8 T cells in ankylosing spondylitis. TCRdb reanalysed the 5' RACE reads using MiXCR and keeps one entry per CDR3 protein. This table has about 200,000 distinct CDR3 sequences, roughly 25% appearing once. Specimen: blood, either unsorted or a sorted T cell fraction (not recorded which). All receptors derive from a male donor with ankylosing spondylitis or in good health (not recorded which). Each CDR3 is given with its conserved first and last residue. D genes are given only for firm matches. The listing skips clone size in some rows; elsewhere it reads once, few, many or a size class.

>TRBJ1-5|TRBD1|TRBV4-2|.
TGTGCCAGCAGCCAGGACAGGGAAGGACAGCCCCAGCATTTT
CASSQDREGQPQHF
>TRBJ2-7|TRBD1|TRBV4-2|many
TGTGCCAGCAGCCAAGGACAGGGGTCCTTTACGAAGCAGTACTTC
CASSQGQGSFTKQYF
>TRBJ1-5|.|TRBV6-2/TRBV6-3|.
TGTGCCAGCAGTTACAGAGGGTATCAGCCCCAGCATTTT
CASSYRGYQPQHF
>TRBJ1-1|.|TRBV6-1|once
TGTGCCAGCAGTGAAGAACCCCTTATGAACACTGAAGCTTTCTTT
CASSEEPLMNTEAFF
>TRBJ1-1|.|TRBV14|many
TGTGCCAGCAGCAAGAACACTGAAGCTTTCTTT
CASSKNTEAFF
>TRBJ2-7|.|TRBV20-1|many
TGCAGTGCTGAAAAGGGAGGCTGGGACTACGAGCAGTACTTC
CSAEKGGWDYEQYF
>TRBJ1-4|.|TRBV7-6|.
TGTGCCAGCAGCCCAGGGGAAAAACTGTTTTTT
CASSPGEKLFF
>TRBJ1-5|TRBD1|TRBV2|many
TGTGCCAGCAGGTTTCAGGGGGTGAAACAGCCCCAGCATTTT
CASRFQGVKQPQHF
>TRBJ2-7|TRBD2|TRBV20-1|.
TGCAGTGCAGAGCTCAGCGGGAGAGGAGGCGAGCAGTACTTC
CSAELSGRGGEQYF
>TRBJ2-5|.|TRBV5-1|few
TGCGCCAGCAGCCCTGACGGGTACCAAGAGACCCAGTACTTC
CASSPDGYQETQYF
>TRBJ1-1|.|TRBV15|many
TGTGCCACCAGCAGGGCCCACCTGCGGGCTTTCTTT
CATSRAHLRAFF
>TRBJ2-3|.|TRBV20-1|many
TGCAGTGCTAGTTCGGGCGGGCTGGGCACAGATACGCAGTATTTT
CSASSGGLGTDTQYF
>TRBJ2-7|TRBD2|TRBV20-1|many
TGCAGTGCTACCGAGACTAGCGGGAGGCCCCACGAGCAGTACTTC
CSATETSGRPHEQYF
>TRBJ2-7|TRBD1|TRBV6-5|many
TGTGCCAGCAGTTCCGGGACAGTCTACGAGCAGTACTTC
CASSSGTVYEQYF
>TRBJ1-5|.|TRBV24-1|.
TGTGCCACCAGTGGATACGGGCCAGATAGCAATCAGCCCCAGCATTTT
CATSGYGPDSNQPQHF
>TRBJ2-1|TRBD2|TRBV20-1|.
TGCAGTGCTAGAGTCGCTAGCGGGGGAAGCTCCTACAATGAGCAGTTCTTC
CSARVASGGSSYNEQFF
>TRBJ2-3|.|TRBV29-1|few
TGCAGCGTTGATACGGGGGATACGCAGTATTTT
CSVDTGDTQYF
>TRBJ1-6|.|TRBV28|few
TGTGCCAGCAGTTTAGGTGGCAGTTCACCCCTCCACTTT
CASSLGGSSPLHF
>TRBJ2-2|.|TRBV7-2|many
TGTGCCAGTAGGGGCTCTCTGAACACCGGGGAGCTGTTTTTT
CASRGSLNTGELFF
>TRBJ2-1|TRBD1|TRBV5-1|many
TGCGCCAGCAGCTTGGAAGGGACAGGGTACAATGAGCAGTTCTTC
CASSLEGTGYNEQFF
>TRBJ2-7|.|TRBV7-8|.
TGTGCCAGCAGCTTAGGGACAGCCTCTGTCGAGCAGTACTTC
CASSLGTASVEQYF
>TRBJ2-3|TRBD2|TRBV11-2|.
TGTGCCAGCAGACGTAGGACTAGCGGGGATACGCAGTATTTT
CASRRRTSGDTQYF
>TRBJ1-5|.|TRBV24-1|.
TGTGCCACCAGTGGCGGTGATGTAGGGAATCAGCCCCAGCATTTT
CATSGGDVGNQPQHF
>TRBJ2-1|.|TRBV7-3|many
TGTGCCAGCAGCTTAGATCCAGCCTACAATGAGCAGTTCTTC
CASSLDPAYNEQFF
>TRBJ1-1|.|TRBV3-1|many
TGTGCCAGCAGCCAAGACGGAGGATCTGAAGCTTTCTTT
CASSQDGGSEAFF
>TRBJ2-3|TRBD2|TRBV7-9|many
TGTGCCAGCAGCTTAAGACGGGAGGGCCACACAGATACGCAGTATTTT
CASSLRREGHTDTQYF
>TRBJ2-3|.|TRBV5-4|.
TGTGCCAGCAGCGACGGACGGAGCACAGATACGCAGTATTTT
CASSDGRSTDTQYF
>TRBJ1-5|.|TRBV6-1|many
TGTGCCAGCAGTGAAGGAACCTCCAGGTCCCTCAAGCCCCAGCATTTT
CASSEGTSRSLKPQHF